These T cell receptor beta chains were read from a single sample in a study of blood T cells in healthy people across ages. TCRdb processed the 5' RACE reads anew with MiXCR; each CDR3 protein has one entry. Of 650,000 to 900,000 distinct CDR3 sequences listed, around 68% are singletons. The specimen sequenced was blood. Receptors originate from a man younger than 45 in good health. The CDR3 runs from the conserved cysteine through the conserved F or W. Fields, in order: D gene, V gene, J gene, clone size, CDR3 protein, CDR3 DNA. D genes are given only for firm matches. Not all rows give a size; the values are once, few, many and, for expanded clones, a class.

d_call: .; v_call: TRBV9; j_call: TRBJ2-3; clone_size: many; cdr3_aa: CASSVEGGTTTDTQYF; cdr3_nt: TGTGCCAGCAGCGTAGAGGGGGGGACTACGACAGATACGCAGTATTTT
d_call: .; v_call: TRBV4-2; j_call: TRBJ1-1; clone_size: .; cdr3_aa: CASSQDQGDTEAFF; cdr3_nt: TGTGCCAGCAGCCAAGATCAGGGAGACACTGAAGCTTTCTTT
d_call: .; v_call: TRBV7-2; j_call: TRBJ1-1; clone_size: .; cdr3_aa: CASSVTKVTEAFF; cdr3_nt: TGTGCCAGCAGCGTGACAAAGGTAACTGAAGCTTTCTTT
d_call: .; v_call: TRBV6-1; j_call: TRBJ2-1; clone_size: .; cdr3_aa: CATGRRKDNEQFF; cdr3_nt: TGTGCCACCGGTCGGAGGAAGGACAATGAGCAGTTCTTC
d_call: TRBD2; v_call: TRBV9; j_call: TRBJ2-1; clone_size: few; cdr3_aa: CASSVAGAGGSSYNEQFF; cdr3_nt: TGTGCCAGCAGCGTAGCTGGGGCGGGGGGGAGCTCCTACAATGAGCAGTTCTTC
d_call: .; v_call: TRBV29-1; j_call: TRBJ1-4; clone_size: few; cdr3_aa: CSVASTDRRNEKLFF; cdr3_nt: TGCAGCGTTGCATCGACAGACCGTAGAAACGAAAAACTGTTTTTT
d_call: .; v_call: TRBV2; j_call: TRBJ2-2; clone_size: .; cdr3_aa: CASRRDINTGELFF; cdr3_nt: TGTGCCAGCAGAAGGGACATCAACACCGGGGAGCTGTTTTTT
d_call: .; v_call: TRBV4-1; j_call: TRBJ2-5; clone_size: few; cdr3_aa: CASSQDSARGLETQYF; cdr3_nt: TGCGCCAGCAGCCAAGATTCAGCCAGGGGATTGGAGACCCAGTACTTC
d_call: .; v_call: TRBV20-1; j_call: TRBJ2-3; clone_size: once; cdr3_aa: CSFTGDFTDTQYF; cdr3_nt: TGCAGCTTCACAGGGGACTTCACAGATACGCAGTATTTT
d_call: TRBD2; v_call: TRBV4-1; j_call: TRBJ2-1; clone_size: .; cdr3_aa: CASSRTSSYNEQFF; cdr3_nt: TGCGCCAGCAGCCGGACTAGCTCCTACAATGAGCAGTTCTTC
d_call: .; v_call: TRBV7-2; j_call: TRBJ1-1; clone_size: .; cdr3_aa: CASSPPLAEAFF; cdr3_nt: TGTGCCAGCAGCCCTCCCTTGGCTGAAGCTTTCTTT
d_call: TRBD2; v_call: TRBV6-5; j_call: TRBJ2-3; clone_size: .; cdr3_aa: CASSYSGGGADTQYF; cdr3_nt: TGTGCCAGCAGTTACTCGGGGGGAGGGGCAGATACGCAGTATTTT
d_call: TRBD1; v_call: TRBV5-1; j_call: TRBJ2-7; clone_size: .; cdr3_aa: CASSVRDRGYEQYF; cdr3_nt: TGCGCCAGCAGCGTACGGGACAGGGGCTACGAGCAGTACTTC
d_call: .; v_call: TRBV29-1; j_call: TRBJ1-2; clone_size: .; cdr3_aa: CSVDISMYGYTF; cdr3_nt: TGCAGCGTTGACATCAGTATGTATGGCTACACCTTC
d_call: .; v_call: TRBV5-1; j_call: TRBJ2-4; clone_size: .; cdr3_aa: CASSLEPIAKNIQYF; cdr3_nt: TGCGCCAGCAGCCTCGAACCTATAGCCAAAAACATTCAGTACTTC
d_call: .; v_call: TRBV25-1; j_call: TRBJ2-1; clone_size: few; cdr3_aa: CASSEKSFGGNEQFF; cdr3_nt: TGTGCCAGCAGTGAAAAATCCTTCGGAGGCAATGAGCAGTTCTTC
d_call: .; v_call: TRBV27; j_call: TRBJ2-7; clone_size: once; cdr3_aa: CASSFQASGEQYF; cdr3_nt: TGTGCCAGCAGCTTCCAGGCATCCGGCGAGCAGTACTTC
d_call: TRBD1; v_call: TRBV12-3/TRBV12-4; j_call: TRBJ1-2; clone_size: once; cdr3_aa: CASTLGGLGYTF; cdr3_nt: TGTGCCAGCACCTTAGGGGGCCTCGGCTACACCTTC
d_call: .; v_call: TRBV4-1; j_call: TRBJ1-2; clone_size: .; cdr3_aa: CASSQDPGAGGYTF; cdr3_nt: TGCGCCAGCAGCCAAGATCCCGGGGCCGGGGGCTACACCTTC
d_call: TRBD2; v_call: TRBV4-3; j_call: TRBJ2-1; clone_size: many; cdr3_aa: CASSRDWTSGENEQFF; cdr3_nt: TGCGCCAGCAGCCGGGACTGGACTAGCGGGGAGAATGAGCAGTTCTTC
d_call: TRBD1; v_call: TRBV7-2; j_call: TRBJ2-7; clone_size: few; cdr3_aa: CASSQTTGIANEQYF; cdr3_nt: TGTGCCAGCAGCCAAACGACAGGGATTGCGAACGAGCAGTACTTC
d_call: .; v_call: TRBV27; j_call: TRBJ2-7; clone_size: .; cdr3_aa: CASSSGHLDGAYEQYF; cdr3_nt: TGTGCCAGCAGTTCTGGACATCTCGACGGGGCGTACGAGCAGTACTTC
d_call: TRBD1; v_call: TRBV6-5; j_call: TRBJ2-5; clone_size: .; cdr3_aa: CASSRQLQGPQETQYF; cdr3_nt: TGTGCCAGCAGCCGACAGCTACAGGGGCCCCAAGAGACCCAGTACTTC
d_call: .; v_call: TRBV7-3; j_call: TRBJ2-1; clone_size: .; cdr3_aa: CASSPRPTRPYNEQFF; cdr3_nt: TGTGCCAGCAGCCCCCGGCCCACTAGGCCGTACAATGAGCAGTTCTTC
d_call: TRBD2; v_call: TRBV7-2; j_call: TRBJ2-5; clone_size: .; cdr3_aa: CASRPGLAGVDEQYF; cdr3_nt: TGTGCCAGCAGGCCAGGACTAGCGGGGGTTGATGAGCAGTACTTC
d_call: TRBD1; v_call: TRBV29-1; j_call: TRBJ2-5; clone_size: few; cdr3_aa: CSVVGTDQETQYF; cdr3_nt: TGCAGCGTCGTCGGGACAGACCAAGAGACCCAGTACTTC
d_call: .; v_call: TRBV12-3/TRBV12-4; j_call: TRBJ2-5; clone_size: .; cdr3_aa: CASSSGGVAETQYF; cdr3_nt: TGTGCCAGCAGTTCAGGGGGGGTCGCGGAGACCCAGTACTTC
d_call: TRBD1; v_call: TRBV28; j_call: TRBJ2-7; clone_size: few; cdr3_aa: CASSLGGTGSYEQYF; cdr3_nt: TGTGCCAGCAGTTTAGGGGGGACAGGGAGTTACGAGCAGTACTTC
d_call: .; v_call: TRBV10-3; j_call: TRBJ1-2; clone_size: .; cdr3_aa: CAISDDGYGYTF; cdr3_nt: TGTGCCATCAGTGACGACGGGTATGGCTACACCTTC
d_call: .; v_call: TRBV6-1; j_call: TRBJ2-7; clone_size: .; cdr3_aa: CASSPGPQAAEQYF; cdr3_nt: TGTGCCAGCAGCCCGGGACCCCAGGCGGCCGAGCAGTACTTC
d_call: TRBD2; v_call: TRBV29-1; j_call: TRBJ2-3; clone_size: .; cdr3_aa: CSVEPGLADTQYF; cdr3_nt: TGCAGCGTTGAACCGGGACTAGCAGATACGCAGTATTTT
d_call: .; v_call: TRBV4-3; j_call: TRBJ2-5; clone_size: once; cdr3_aa: CASSQERGAEETQYF; cdr3_nt: TGCGCCAGCAGCCAAGAGCGGGGTGCGGAAGAGACCCAGTACTTC
d_call: TRBD1; v_call: TRBV6-6; j_call: TRBJ2-6; clone_size: .; cdr3_aa: CATTGTGGSGANVLTF; cdr3_nt: TGTGCCACAACCGGGACAGGGGGCTCTGGGGCCAACGTCCTGACTTTC
d_call: .; v_call: TRBV21-1; j_call: TRBJ1-1; clone_size: .; cdr3_aa: CASSKAADRGTEAFF; cdr3_nt: TGTGCCAGCAGCAAAGCCGCGGACAGGGGAACTGAAGCTTTCTTT
d_call: .; v_call: TRBV27; j_call: TRBJ2-1; clone_size: .; cdr3_aa: CASSLVLTGPQFF; cdr3_nt: TGTGCCAGCAGTTTAGTACTAACGGGACCGCAGTTCTTC
d_call: .; v_call: TRBV3-1; j_call: TRBJ2-7; clone_size: .; cdr3_aa: CASSQATPRYYEQYF; cdr3_nt: TGTGCCAGCAGCCAAGCGACTCCTCGATACTACGAGCAGTACTTC
d_call: .; v_call: TRBV20-1; j_call: TRBJ2-1; clone_size: .; cdr3_aa: CSAPRLDGRDYNEQFF; cdr3_nt: TGCAGTGCTCCTCGCCTAGACGGACGGGACTACAATGAGCAGTTCTTC
d_call: .; v_call: TRBV20-1; j_call: TRBJ2-5; clone_size: .; cdr3_aa: CSASGGLVGGLQETQYF; cdr3_nt: TGCAGTGCTAGTGGTGGACTAGTGGGGGGCCTCCAAGAGACCCAGTACTTC
d_call: .; v_call: TRBV7-3; j_call: TRBJ2-1; clone_size: .; cdr3_aa: CASSLGPWSTEQFF; cdr3_nt: TGTGCCAGCAGCTTGGGCCCCTGGAGTACTGAGCAGTTCTTT
d_call: .; v_call: TRBV19; j_call: TRBJ2-3; clone_size: .; cdr3_aa: CASSIGGSLTDTQYF; cdr3_nt: TGTGCCAGTAGTATAGGGGGGTCACTGACAGATACGCAGTATTTT
d_call: TRBD2; v_call: TRBV3-1; j_call: TRBJ2-3; clone_size: .; cdr3_aa: CASSLSGGKADTQYF; cdr3_nt: TGTGCCAGCAGCCTTAGCGGGGGGAAGGCAGATACGCAGTATTTT